These 29 T cell receptor beta chains were all obtained from the same sample, sequenced in a study of post-analysis software for immune sequencing data (dated by TCRdb to between 2015 and 2016). These TCRs' antigens remain unknown. The study at large found these results: Patients showed significantly higher frequencies than controls for a handful of TRBV segments, among them TRBV5-6, TRBV5-1 and TRBV20-1.

Libraries were prepared through PCR. The sample was run on an Illumina HiSeq 2500. Unique molecular identifiers were incorporated into TCR beta cDNA libraries to reduce PCR and sequencing biases. In TCRdb, the public reads were trimmed at Q25 with fastp and aligned with MiXCR, with productive beta chains retained. Each entry is one CDR3 protein sequence, shown with its most common DNA and genes. This sample is represented by 650,000 to 850,000 distinct CDR3 sequences; roughly 46% of them were singletons. The ten largest clones represent 4.9% of the sample. The sequencing input was blood. The receptor source for this set is a girl aged 5 to 17 with multiple sclerosis.

The V and J genes are TRBV15 and TRBJ2-7; 8 nucleotides agree with TRBD1. After removal of 5 bases from V and 3 bases from J, the junction contained 0 bases not matched to a gene. Germline loops: CDR1 LNHNV, CDR2 YYDKDF (reference sequence). The CDR3 consists of 12 residues. CDR3 coding DNA: TGTGCCACCAGCGGGACAGGCTACGAGCAGTACTTC. Translated: CATSGTGYEQYF. The variable domain in full, completed from reference TRBV15 and TRBJ2-7, reads DAMVIQNPRYQVTQFGKPVTLSCSQTLNHNVMYWYQQKSSQAPKLLFHYYDKDFNNEADTPDNFQSRRPNTSFCFLDIRSPGLGDTAMYLCATSGTGYEQYFGPGTRLTVT.

This clonotype was seen only a few times. The chain joins TRBV7-2 to TRBJ2-1; D may be TRBD1 or TRBD2 (5 bases each). The CDR3 runs 14 residues. Germline-derived CDR1 and CDR2 are SGHTA and FQGNSA. V lost 7 bases to trimming and J lost 6 bases, with 16 bases between them. The DNA of the CDR3 is TGTGCCAGCATGGGGTCACACGGGACCAATGAGCAGTTCTTC. As protein: CASMGSHGTNEQFF.

This clonotype was seen only a few times. The chain joins TRBV10-3 to TRBJ1-5; D not resolved. CDR3 size: 12 residues. Germline V lookup: CDR1 ENHRY, CDR2 SYGVKD. V lost 2 bases, J lost 5 bases, and 4 bases lay in between. The CDR3: CAISEPDQPQHF. The CDR3 DNA is TGTGCCATCAGTGAGCCTGATCAGCCCCAGCATTTT.

V usage is TRBV28 and J usage is TRBJ2-1; D gene ambiguous. Germline-derived CDR1 and CDR2 are MDHEN and SYDVKM. V was cut by 6 bases and J by 3 bases, with 15 bases left in between. The CDR3 is made up of 15 amino acids. For the CDR3, the DNA is TGTGCCAGCAGAAAAGGTCAGTCGGACTACAATGAGCAGTTCTTC. Translation: CASRKGQSDYNEQFF. Complete variable domain (other parts from reference TRBV28 and TRBJ2-1): DVKVTQSSRYLVKRTGEKVFLECVQDMDHENMFWYRQDPGLGLRLIYFSYDVKMKEKGDIPEGYSVSREKKERFSLILESASTNQTSMYLCASRKGQSDYNEQFFGPGTRLTVL.

This clonotype was detected once. This chain joins TRBV20-1 and TRBJ1-2, with 9 bases lining up with TRBD1. This CDR3 comprises 16 residues. Germline assignment: CDR1 DFQATT and CDR2 SNEGSKA (reference sequence). V lost 0 bases, J lost 6 bases, and 11 bases stayed unmatched. The CDR3 coding sequence is TGCAGTGCTAGAGATGGTGGAACAGGGGGCGGGAATGGCTACACCTTC. Translating gives CSARDGGTGGGNGYTF.

The chain couples TRBV7-2 to TRBJ2-3; no clear D. Germline loops: CDR1 SGHTA, CDR2 FQGNSA. This CDR3 is built from 15 residues. V lost 5 bases and J lost 0, with 12 bases in between. The CDR3 region is CASSATSVSTDTQYF. CDR3 nucleotide sequence: TGTGCCAGCAGCGCGACGTCGGTCAGCACAGATACGCAGTATTTT.

V is TRBV15 and J is TRBJ1-5, with 9 bases matching TRBD1. The germline V gene has CDR1 LNHNV and CDR2 YYDKDF (reference sequence). The V and J ends lost 3 bases and 6 bases, in that order; junction bases with no gene match: 3. The CDR3 sequence is 14 residues long. The CDR3 DNA sequence: TGTGCCACCAGCAGCGAACAGGGGGCTCAGCCCCAGCATTTT. Translation gives CATSSEQGAQPQHF.

The chain links TRBV14 to TRBJ2-3; 7 nucleotides agree with TRBD2. The CDR3 runs to 15 residues. Per the germline V gene, CDR1 is SGHDN and CDR2 is FVKESK. V shed 2 bases, J shed 4 bases, and the junction held 6 bases outside the gene matches. The CDR3 nucleotides are TGTGCCAGCAGCCAAACCGGGAGGAGGGCAGATACGCAGTATTTT. This gives the protein CASSQTGRRADTQYF.

CDR3 nucleotide sequence: TGTGCCAGCACAAAGGGGCTAGGTAGCAACGAGCAGTACTTC. Translated, it gives CASTKGLGSNEQYF. This chain links TRBV6-5 with TRBJ2-5, with a tentative D call TRBD1 (5 bases). The J call may be wrong; the DNA end is better matched by TRBJ2-7. The CDR3 extends over 14 amino acids. Germline values: CDR1 MNHEY, CDR2 SVGAGI.

V and J are TRBV12-5 and TRBJ2-5; D is possibly TRBD1 or TRBD2 (5 bases each). Looked up from germline, CDR1 is LGHNT and CDR2 is FRNRAP. This CDR3 comprises 14 residues. With 1 base removed from V and 1 base from J, the gap between germline ends came to 7 bases. DNA for the CDR3: TGTGCTAGTGGTTTGGGGGGGTCCCAAGAGACCCAGTACTTC. Protein: CASGLGGSQETQYF.

The chain is built from TRBV12-3 or TRBV12-4 and TRBJ2-4; TRBD1 matches 8 bases. The J call could be wrong; TRBJ2-7 is a better fit for the DNA end. The CDR3 covers 16 residues. The CDR3 DNA follows: TGTGCCAGCAGTTTATTAGGGGGACAGGAAGAATACGAGCAGTACTTC. It encodes CASSLLGGQEEYEQYF.

J is TRBJ2-3 and V is TRBV24-1; D is possibly TRBD2 (6 bases). This CDR3 comprises 14 residues. V was shortened by 5 bases and J by 2 bases, with 10 bases between the two germline ends. CDR1 and CDR2 from the germline V gene are KGHDR and SFDVKD. Written as DNA, the CDR3 is TGTGCCACCAGTGTCGGGACTCCCACAGATACGCAGTATTTT. It specifies CATSVGTPTDTQYF.

This clonotype was found a few times. The V and J genes are TRBV15 and TRBJ2-1; maybe TRBD2 (5 bases). This CDR3 region has 17 residues. V was pared by 1 base and J by 3 bases, with 16 bases between. Germline CDR1 is LNHNV and CDR2 is YYDKDF (reference sequence). The CDR3 DNA is TGTGCCACCAGCAGAGGGCCGGCGGATGAGGGCTACAATGAGCAGTTCTTC. As protein: CATSRGPADEGYNEQFF.

Only a few counts were recorded for this clonotype. The chain employs TRBV5-6 and TRBJ2-3; tentative D call: TRBD2 (6 bases). The CDR3 covers 17 residues. Looked up from germline, CDR1 is SGHDT and CDR2 is YYEEEE. The V and J ends lost 1 base and 0 bases respectively, with 15 bases between them. CDR3 residues: CASSLKRRGTSTDTQYF. DNA of the CDR3: TGTGCCAGCAGCTTGAAGCGGAGGGGAACTAGCACAGATACGCAGTATTTT.

This rearrangement joins TRBV24-1 to TRBJ2-1; 9 positions agree with TRBD2. This CDR3 spans 17 amino acids. The V gene end was trimmed by 2 bases and the J gene end by 7 bases; junction bases not matched to a gene: 11. CDR1 is KGHDR, CDR2 SFDVKD, per germline. The CDR3 region has the DNA TGTGCCACCAGTGATTCGGGGACTAGCTCGAGGGTAAATGAGCAGTTCTTC. Amino acid sequence: CATSDSGTSSRVNEQFF.

J is TRBJ2-3 and V is TRBV11-3; TRBD2 might be the D (5 bases). This CDR3 has 13 amino acids. CDR1 and CDR2 (germline): SGHNT, YENEEA. V lost 2 bases and J 11 bases, leaving 14 bases between the germline ends. CDR3: CASSLSAGSRQYF. CDR3 coding DNA: TGTGCCAGCAGCTTATCGGCGGGCAGCAGGCAGTATTTT.

This clonotype has just a few counts. The rearrangement links TRBV11-2 to TRBJ1-2; 8 bases agree with TRBD1. The V gene's germline CDR1 is SGHAT and CDR2 FQNNGV. The CDR3 extends over 13 amino acids. Trimming removed 5 bases from V and 6 bases from J; junction bases left unmatched: 5. The CDR3 DNA follows: TGTGCCAGCAGCACAGGGGGTTACGATGGCTACACCTTC. Protein: CASSTGGYDGYTF.

This clonotype was counted a single time. The chain couples TRBV4-1 to TRBJ2-1; 12 bases align to TRBD2. The CDR3 length is 15 residues. Germline CDR1 MGHRA, CDR2 YSYEKL. Trimming removed 7 bases from V and 7 bases from J; junction bases left unmatched: 8. CDR3 in amino acids: CASTPGLAGENEQFF. The CDR3 DNA reads TGCGCCAGCACCCCGGGACTAGCGGGTGAGAATGAGCAGTTCTTC.

The J gene is TRBJ2-7, the V gene TRBV15; D is possibly TRBD2 (5 bases). The V gene's germline CDR1 is LNHNV and CDR2 YYDKDF (reference sequence). The CDR3 is 15 amino acids. V lost 0 bases to trimming and J lost 5 bases, with 14 bases between them. CDR3 bases: TGTGCCACCAGCAGAGACCCGGGATTAGCCCACGAGCAGTACTTC. Residues: CATSRDPGLAHEQYF.

This chain connects TRBV20-1 to TRBJ2-3; 13 nucleotides agree with TRBD2. Germline CDR1 reads DFQATT; CDR2 reads SNEGSKA (reference sequence). Losses at the gene ends were 3 bases for V and 4 bases for J; bases not matched to a gene: 4. The CDR3 spans 15 residues. CDR3 in amino acids: CSASLLAGGSDTQYF. The CDR3 DNA reads as TGCAGTGCTAGCTTACTAGCGGGAGGGTCAGATACGCAGTATTTT.

V gene TRBV3-1 combines with J gene TRBJ2-5; D gene ambiguous. The CDR3 spans 13 residues. The germline CDR1 and CDR2 sequences are LGHDT and YNNKEL (reference sequence). Deletions cut 2 bases from V and 5 bases from J, with 9 bases between. The CDR3 bases are TGTGCCAGCAGCCAAAACCCGGGCGAGACCCAGTACTTC. The encoded protein is CASSQNPGETQYF.

The chain couples TRBV12-3 or TRBV12-4 to TRBJ2-6; D might be TRBD1 (6 bases). The CDR3 spans 16 residues. Trimming took 6 bases from V and 2 from J, leaving 14 bases between them. Here the CDR3 reads CASSPGWGPGANVLTF. CDR3 nucleotides: TGTGCCAGCAGCCCCGGCTGGGGGCCTGGGGCCAACGTCCTGACTTTC.

This clonotype was seen just once. The chain is built from TRBV30 and TRBJ2-1; D perhaps matches TRBD2 (6 bases). Germline V gives CDR1 GTSNPN, CDR2 SVGIG (reference sequence). The CDR3 runs to 13 residues. Deletions cut 5 bases from V and 3 bases from J, with 11 bases between. CDR3 DNA sequence: TGTGCCTGGTATACTAGCCTCTACAATGAGCAGTTCTTC. Protein sequence: CAWYTSLYNEQFF.

Note on this clonotype: The junction departs from germline at one end; a sequencing error may be responsible. The CDR3 DNA reads TGTGCCAGCAGCTTACGAGGAGCCTCGAACACCGGGGAGCGGTTTTTT. Its protein is CASSLRGASNTGERFF. The chain carries TRBV7-9 and TRBJ2-2, with D possibly matching TRBD2 (5 bases). Per germline, CDR1 SEHNR and CDR2 FQNEAQ (reference sequence). The CDR3 is 16 amino acids.

This clonotype was counted between two and nine times. This chain links TRBV3-1 with TRBJ2-1; the match to TRBD2 covers 14 bases. In germline, CDR1 is LGHDT, CDR2 YNNKEL (reference sequence). The CDR3 runs to 15 residues. V gave up 5 bases and J gave up 9 bases; unmatched junction bases: 6. In nucleotides, the CDR3 is TGTGCCAGCAGCATGGGACTAGCGGGAGAAACTGAGCAGTTCTTC. This encodes CASSMGLAGETEQFF.

CDR3 protein: CASSPQTGASKETQYF. The CDR3, as DNA: TGTGCCAGCAGTCCCCAGACAGGGGCCAGCAAAGAGACCCAGTACTTC. The chain has TRBV6-5 and TRBJ2-5; 8 bases map to TRBD1. V lost 5 bases and J lost 3; bases outside the gene matches: 11. CDR3 size: 16 residues. Germline values: CDR1 MNHEY, CDR2 SVGAGI.

This clonotype was seen more than once but under ten times. The chain links TRBV9 to TRBJ2-1; 7 bases are a match to TRBD2. CDR3 size: 17 residues. The germline CDR1 and CDR2 sequences are SGDLS and YYNGEE. V was pared by 3 bases and J by 10 bases, with 19 bases of the junction left unmatched. CDR3 residues: CASSASPTSVGPYEQFF. CDR3 nucleotide sequence: TGTGCCAGCAGCGCAAGCCCCACTAGCGTCGGGCCATACGAGCAGTTCTTC.

The J gene is TRBJ2-7, the V gene TRBV12-3 or TRBV12-4; 13 bases are a match to TRBD2. The CDR3 length is 16 residues. Losses at the gene ends were 6 bases for V and 4 bases for J; bases not matched to a gene: 9. The CDR3 nucleotides are TGTGCCAGCAGACCCGGGACTAGCGGGAAGGCGTACGAGCAGTACTTC. Protein: CASRPGTSGKAYEQYF.

This clonotype was seen a few times. The genes are TRBV24-1 and TRBJ2-5; TRBD2 matches 7 bases. The CDR3 is made up of 14 amino acids. Germline CDR1 and CDR2: KGHDR and SFDVKD. With 4 bases clipped from V and 11 bases from J, the junction kept 12 bases outside the gene matches. The CDR3: CATSESPDGREQYF. Here the CDR3 DNA reads TGTGCCACCAGTGAAAGCCCGGATGGGAGGGAGCAGTACTTC.